These 5 T cell receptor beta chains were sequenced from one sample in a study of OX40 agonist ivuxolimab in advanced cancers. Assay used: immunoSEQ multiplex PCR; TCRdb lists only in-frame clones, some missing. Of more than 45,000 clones listed, around 82% are singletons. The sample here was CD4+ or CD8+ T cells sorted from blood, taken in a trial of the OX40 agonist ivuxolimab. These receptors were obtained from an adult with an advanced solid tumor such as melanoma, head and neck, liver or kidney cancer.

The chain has TRBV27 and TRBJ2-3; 9 nucleotides match TRBD2. CDR3 size: 15 residues. Germline CDR1 and CDR2: MNHEY and SMNVEV (reference sequence). V was pared by 2 bases and J by 2 bases, with 2 bases of the junction left unmatched. The chain's CDR3 is CASSLGLANTDTQYF. The CDR3 nucleotides read TGTGCCAGCAGTTTAGGACTAGCGAACACAGATACGCAGTATTTT.

The V and J genes are TRBV7-9 and TRBJ1-4; 7 bases align to TRBD1. The CDR3 sequence is 15 residues long. In germline, CDR1 is SEHNR, CDR2 FQNEAQ (reference sequence). Germline trimming cut 5 bases from V and 6 bases from J; bases unmatched to any gene: 9. The CDR3 DNA reads as TGTGCCAGCAGCCTGTTCGGGACAGCCGATGAAAAACTGTTTTTT. It translates to CASSLFGTADEKLFF.

The chain employs TRBV30 and TRBJ1-2, with unresolved D. The germline gives CDR1 GTSNPN, CDR2 SVGIG (reference sequence). The V and J ends lost 1 base and 5 bases respectively, with 5 bases between them. The length of the CDR3 is 11 residues. DNA of the CDR3: TGTGCCTGGAGTGCCCAGTATGGCTACACCTTC. Translation: CAWSAQYGYTF.

The genes are TRBV10-2 and TRBJ2-5; 10 positions agree with TRBD2. V lost 5 bases to trimming and J lost 5 bases; unmatched junction nucleotides: 5. Per the germline V gene, CDR1 is WSHSY and CDR2 is SAAADI. The CDR3 consists of 14 residues. This CDR3 is CASSLLAGRETQYF. In nucleotides, the CDR3 is TGCGCCAGCAGTTTACTAGCGGGAAGGGAGACCCAGTACTTC.

This clone has more than one count but fewer than ten. The J gene is TRBJ2-7, the V gene TRBV10-3, with D perhaps matching TRBD1 (6 bases). The CDR3 contains 14 residues. Trimming cost V 6 bases and J 3 bases, with 15 bases left between them. In germline, CDR1 is ENHRY, CDR2 SYGVKD. The CDR3 DNA reads TGTGCCATCAGCCCGACCCAGGGGCGCTACGAGCAGTACTTC. Its protein is CAISPTQGRYEQYF.